Presented here are 31 T cell receptor beta chains from one specimen sequenced in a study of blood T cells in healthy people across ages. A J-beta primer mix and a sample-barcoded 5' primer were used in a second PCR of about 7 to 12 cycles. Each CDR3 protein gets one entry after TCRdb re-called the 5' RACE reads with MiXCR. The table has approximately 730,000 distinct CDR3 sequences, roughly two fifths seen once. Sequencing used blood. The receptors originated from a woman aged 55 to 70 in good health.

The V and J genes are TRBV6-1 and TRBJ1-2, with 7 bases aligning to TRBD1. V was pared by 4 bases and J by 2 bases, with 7 bases of the junction left unmatched. Germline V gives CDR1 MNHNS, CDR2 SASEGT. The CDR3 sequence is 15 residues long. The CDR3 loop reads CASSVSGTANYGYTF. CDR3 coding DNA: TGTGCCAGCAGTGTCTCCGGGACAGCGAACTATGGCTACACCTTC.

This clonotype was found once. This chain joins TRBV21-1 and TRBJ2-7; no DNA check was done on the table's D call, TRBD2. TRBV21-1 is described as a pseudogene. CDR3 length equals 13 residues. CDR3 bases: TGTGCCAGCATCGTATCTAGTCCCTACGAGCAGTACTTC. Residues: CASIVSSPYEQYF.

DNA of the CDR3: TGTGCCATCAGTGAGCGGGAGGGCGGCAATGAGCAGTTCTTC. As protein: CAISEREGGNEQFF. The V call is TRBV10-3, the J call TRBJ2-1; 8 positions match TRBD2. V lost 2 bases to trimming and J lost 6 bases; unmatched junction nucleotides: 3. This CDR3 contains 14 residues. Germline V gene sequence: CDR1 ENHRY, CDR2 SYGVKD.

The chain employs TRBV6-5 and TRBJ2-5; TRBD2 might be the D (5 bases). Deletions cut 2 bases from V and 11 bases from J, with 21 bases between. The CDR3 consists of 15 residues. CDR1 MNHEY and CDR2 SVGAGI come from the germline V gene. The CDR3: CASSYPGSGETEQYF. The CDR3 DNA reads TGTGCCAGCAGTTACCCGGGATCTGGAGAGACTGAGCAGTACTTC.

The chain employs TRBV5-1 and TRBJ1-2, with D maybe TRBD1 (6 bases). The CDR3 is 14 residues long. Germline CDR1 and CDR2: SGHRS and YFSETQ. Between the trimmed V and J ends, which lost 6 bases and 3 bases, there was a span of 15 bases. CDR3 sequence (DNA): TGCGCCAGCAAAAAACAGGGTTCGGACTATGGCTACACCTTC. Translated, it gives CASKKQGSDYGYTF.

This sequence joins TRBV6-6 and TRBJ2-5, with 8 bases identical to TRBD2. With 6 bases clipped from V and 5 bases from J, the junction kept 11 bases outside the gene matches. CDR1 MNHNY and CDR2 SVGAGI come from the germline V gene (reference sequence). The CDR3 sequence is 15 residues long. The CDR3 nucleotides are TGTGCCAGCAGCCCTGGACTAGCCGCGATGGAGACCCAGTACTTC. Translating gives CASSPGLAAMETQYF.

The gene calls are TRBV27 and TRBJ2-3; 8 bases match TRBD2. The junction had 15 bases not matched to a gene; V was cut back by 1 base and J by 6 bases. CDR3 length: 18 residues. The germline V gene has CDR1 MNHEY and CDR2 SMNVEV (reference sequence). The DNA for the CDR3 is TGTGCCAGCAGTTTATTCGGGGGGGGCGTTCGAGTTTCCGATACGCAGTATTTT. Residues: CASSLFGGGVRVSDTQYF.

This chain connects TRBV6-5 to TRBJ2-5; either TRBD1 or TRBD2 may fit D (5 bases each). Germline CDR1 and CDR2: MNHEY and SVGAGI. This CDR3 is built from 14 residues. V lost 6 bases and J 5 bases, leaving 16 bases between the germline ends. CDR3: CASSARRGGETQYF. The CDR3 coding sequence is TGTGCCAGCAGCGCGAGAAGGGGCGGGGAGACCCAGTACTTC.

This clonotype was detected only a few times. CDR3 region: CASSLLLGGMADLYEQYF. DNA for the CDR3: TGCGCCAGCAGCTTGCTGTTGGGCGGGATGGCGGACCTTTACGAGCAGTACTTC. J is TRBJ2-7 and V is TRBV5-1, with a tentative D call TRBD2 (6 bases). The germline V and J ends were trimmed by 1 base and 4 bases, with 24 bases remaining between them. The germline V gene encodes CDR1 SGHRS and CDR2 YFSETQ. CDR3 length: 18 residues.

Details on this clonotype: The junction and the germline gene differ at one end; a read error may be behind it. The V gene is TRBV7-2, the J gene TRBJ2-4; no reliable D call. CDR1 is SGHTA and CDR2 is FQGNSA in the germline V gene. The length of the CDR3 is 14 residues. The DNA for the CDR3 is TGTGCCAGCACCTTAGAGCTAGCCAAAAACATTCAGTACTTC. Protein: CASTLELAKNIQYF.

This chain uses TRBV10-3 with TRBJ2-5; possible D gene TRBD2, 5 bases. V was cut by 1 base and J by 2 bases, with 8 bases left in between. Germline V gene lookup returns CDR1 ENHRY and CDR2 SYGVKD. The CDR3 is 14 amino acids. As DNA, the CDR3 is TGTGCCATCAGTGAGTGGGAGACTCAAGAGACCCAGTACTTC. This translates into CAISEWETQETQYF.

Concerning this clonotype: At one boundary the junction diverges from the germline segment, which might be a read error. The J gene is TRBJ1-5, the V gene TRBV5-1; D remains ambiguous. The CDR3 has 13 amino acids. The V gene's germline CDR1 is SGHRS and CDR2 YFSETQ. CDR3 residues: CANSLEGNQPQHF. CDR3 in DNA: TGCGCCAACAGCTTGGAGGGCAATCAGCCCCAGCATTTT.

This chain links TRBV4-1 with TRBJ2-5, with D tentatively TRBD2 (6 bases). Germline CDR1 and CDR2: MGHRA and YSYEKL. The CDR3 totals 16 residues. The V end lost 1 base, the J end lost 2 bases, and 14 bases lay between the germline ends. CDR3 nucleotides: TGCGCCAGCAGCCAAGGAGTCGCTAGCGCGCAAGAGACCCAGTACTTC. Translation: CASSQGVASAQETQYF.

This clonotype was recorded a few times. J is TRBJ1-1 and V is TRBV6-7; no reliable D call. TRBV6-7 is an ORF; its function is uncertain. Trimming pared 2 bases from V and 8 bases from J, leaving 6 bases between. This CDR3 spans 11 amino acids. DNA of the CDR3: TGTGCCAGCAGTTACAAAGCCGAAGCTTTCTTT. This sequence encodes CASSYKAEAFF.

This clonotype showed up just a few times. The genes are TRBV6-2 or TRBV6-3 and TRBJ2-3; D possibly corresponds to TRBD2 (5 bases). CDR1 and CDR2 from the germline V gene are MNHEY and SVGEGT. Trimming cost V 8 bases and J 0 bases, with 12 bases left between them. The CDR3 runs 14 residues. The CDR3 here is CASGRRLSTDTQYF. DNA of the CDR3: TGTGCCAGCGGGCGGAGACTAAGCACAGATACGCAGTATTTT.

The chain has TRBV4-3 and TRBJ2-3; TRBD2 agrees at 11 bases. There are 15 residues in the CDR3. Per germline, CDR1 LGHNA and CDR2 YSLEER. Trimming at V came to 1 base and at J to 10 bases, leaving 7 bases not matched to a gene. In nucleotides, the CDR3 is TGCGCCAGCAGCCAAGCCCAACTAGCGGGAGCATCGCAGTATTTT. Its translation: CASSQAQLAGASQYF.

The chain carries TRBV28 and TRBJ2-5; TRBD1 matches 8 bases. In germline, CDR1 is MDHEN, CDR2 SYDVKM. The V gene end was trimmed by 5 bases and the J gene end by 5 bases; junction bases not matched to a gene: 10. The CDR3 loop spans 15 amino acids. The CDR3: CASSPWAGGRETQYF. CDR3 in DNA: TGTGCCAGCAGTCCCTGGGCAGGGGGCCGGGAGACCCAGTACTTC.

The genes are TRBV20-1 and TRBJ1-6; TRBD1 agrees at 7 bases. The germline CDR1 and CDR2 sequences are DFQATT and SNEGSKA (reference sequence). There are 14 residues in the CDR3. V lost 4 bases, J lost 7 bases, and 7 bases stayed unmatched. In nucleotides, the CDR3 is TGCAGTGCTAAGCGGGGACAGCTCAATTCACCCCTCCACTTT. This translates into CSAKRGQLNSPLHF.

A word on this clonotype: Its ends do not fully match the called genes, so a read error is possible. The chain has TRBV20-1 and TRBJ2-1, with TRBD2 matching 9 bases. The CDR3 spans 13 residues. Germline V gene data show CDR1 as DFQATT and CDR2 as SNEGSKA (reference sequence). CDR3 bases: TGCAGTTCTAGCGGGATTAAGTACAATGAGCAGTTCTTC. Amino acids: CSSSGIKYNEQFF.

The CDR3 DNA follows: TGTGCCAGCAGCTTAGTTGTCTCCTCACCCTACGAGCAGTACTTC. This gives the protein CASSLVVSSPYEQYF. The genes are TRBV7-9 and TRBJ2-7; no firm D call. CDR1 is SEHNR, CDR2 FQNEAQ, per germline (reference sequence). V lost 1 base to trimming and J lost 2 bases, with 12 bases between them. The CDR3 sequence is 15 residues long.

This clonotype occurred a few times. The rearrangement links TRBV14 to TRBJ2-1; no definite D call. The CDR3 has 11 amino acids. CDR1 SGHDN and CDR2 FVKESK come from the germline V gene. V was trimmed by 2 bases and J by 8 bases, leaving 4 bases between them. The CDR3 spells CASSQSYEQFF. DNA for the CDR3: TGTGCCAGCAGCCAATCATATGAGCAGTTCTTC.

The rearrangement links TRBV20-1 to TRBJ2-5; no firm D call. The CDR3 has 13 amino acids. The germline CDR1 and CDR2 sequences are DFQATT and SNEGSKA (reference sequence). Trimming took 0 bases from V and 3 from J, leaving 8 bases between them. DNA for the CDR3: TGCAGTGCTAGAGATGTGGAAAAAGAGACCCAGTACTTC. It is translated as CSARDVEKETQYF.

This clonotype was counted a few times. The chain carries TRBV11-1 and TRBJ2-3, with TRBD2 matching 8 bases. The ends lost 4 bases at V and 6 bases at J; junction bases unmatched: 9. The CDR3 extends over 15 amino acids. Per the germline V gene, CDR1 is SGHAT and CDR2 is FQDESV (reference sequence). CDR3 residues: CASSSSGRRADTQYF. CDR3 DNA sequence: TGTGCCAGCAGCTCGAGCGGGAGAAGGGCGGATACGCAGTATTTT.

This chain uses TRBV4-2 with TRBJ1-6; D gene ambiguous. V lost 6 bases and J 5 bases, leaving 14 bases between the germline ends. The CDR3 is 15 amino acids. The germline CDR1 and CDR2 sequences are LGHNA and YNFKEQ. The CDR3 nucleotides read TGTGCCAGCAGTCCTCAGGCGGGGAATAATTCACCCCTCCACTTT. Translated, it gives CASSPQAGNNSPLHF.

This chain links TRBV28 with TRBJ2-1, with D possibly being TRBD2 (6 bases). The CDR3 has 12 amino acids. Germline V lookup: CDR1 MDHEN, CDR2 SYDVKM. The V gene lost 6 bases and the J gene lost 8 bases, with 11 bases spanning the gap. The CDR3 region is CASRTRGDEQFF. CDR3 sequence (DNA): TGTGCCAGCAGGACTAGAGGCGATGAGCAGTTCTTC.

This sequence joins TRBV2 and TRBJ1-2, with unresolved D. CDR3 length: 13 residues. The V gene's germline CDR1 is SNHLY and CDR2 FYNNEI. With 6 bases removed from V and 8 bases from J, the gap between germline ends came to 16 bases. The CDR3 sequence: CASSVQGLEGYTF. CDR3 bases: TGTGCCAGCAGCGTACAAGGACTTGAGGGCTACACCTTC.

This chain uses TRBV6-1 with TRBJ1-1; TRBD1 is a possible D gene (5 bases). Germline V gives CDR1 MNHNS, CDR2 SASEGT. CDR3 length: 15 residues. V was trimmed by 4 bases and J by 6 bases, leaving 18 bases between them. For the CDR3, the DNA is TGTGCCAGCAGTGCAACGGATCAGGGTTTAGCTGAAGCTTTCTTT. Amino acid sequence: CASSATDQGLAEAFF.

This clonotype was observed a single time. The chain links TRBV11-2 to TRBJ2-5, with D possibly being TRBD1 or TRBD2 (5 bases each). V shed 5 bases and J shed 3 bases, with 19 bases lying between them. This CDR3 region has 16 residues. Germline V CDR1 and CDR2: SGHAT, FQNNGV. CDR3 nucleotides: TGTGCCAGCAGCCCCTTCGGGGCTTTAGTTGAAGAGACCCAGTACTTC. Its translation is CASSPFGALVEETQYF. The variable domain in full, completed from reference TRBV11-2 and TRBJ2-5, reads EAGVAQSPRYKIIEKRQSVAFWCNPISGHATLYWYQQILGQGPKLLIQFQNNGVVDDSQLPKDRFSAERLKGVDSTLKIQPAKLEDSAVYLCASSPFGALVEETQYFGPGTRLLVL.

This clonotype came up a few times. The chain's CDR3 is CSVEGRGYYGYTF. CDR3 bases: TGCAGCGTTGAGGGCAGGGGTTACTATGGCTACACCTTC. The gene calls are TRBV29-1 and TRBJ1-2; tentative D call: TRBD1 (6 bases). Trimming removed 3 bases at V and 3 bases at J, with 11 bases between. The CDR3 is made up of 13 amino acids. Germline CDR1 SQVTM, CDR2 ANQGSEA.

The chain joins TRBV5-6 to TRBJ1-2; the match to TRBD1 covers 8 bases. The CDR3 totals 15 residues. Germline CDR1 is SGHDT and CDR2 is YYEEEE. V dropped 6 bases and J dropped 10; count of bases not matched to a gene: 17. The CDR3 DNA follows: TGTGCCAGCATCACCGAAGGGGGACAGGACTGTTCCTACACCTTC. Translating it yields CASITEGGQDCSYTF. The variable domain in full, with the rest retrieved from reference TRBV5-6 and TRBJ1-2, is DAGVTQSPTHLIKTRGQQVTLRCSPKSGHDTVSWYQQALGQGPQFIFQYYEEEERQRGNFPDRFSGHQFPNYSSELNVNALLLGDSALYLCASITEGGQDCSYTFGSGTRLTVV.

The chain is built from TRBV12-5 and TRBJ2-1; TRBD2 matches at 13 bases. The CDR3 has 17 amino acids. The V and J ends lost 6 bases and 2 bases, in that order; junction bases with no gene match: 7. Germline V gives CDR1 LGHNT, CDR2 FRNRAP. The DNA for the CDR3 is TGTGCTAGTGGACGGACTAGCGGGAGTAGTCCCTACAATGAGCAGTTCTTC. It specifies CASGRTSGSSPYNEQFF. Full variable domain (missing parts from reference TRBV12-5 and TRBJ2-1): DARVTQTPRHKVTEMGQEVTMRCQPILGHNTVFWYRQTMMQGLELLAYFRNRAPLDDSGMPKDRFSAEMPDATLATLKIQPSEPRDSAVYFCASGRTSGSSPYNEQFFGPGTRLTVL.